The 11 T cell receptor beta chains below all came from one sample that was sequenced in a study of identical twins. TCRdb reanalysed the 5' RACE reads using MiXCR and keeps one entry per CDR3 protein. The sample consists of a few hundred thousand distinct CDR3 sequences, 6.5% to 9.5% of them appearing once. In addition, the sample was reused for a study of yellow fever vaccine responses in identical twins.

The specimen sequenced was CD8+ T cells sorted from blood. The receptors come from a woman between 18 and 29 years old in good health.

This clonotype has more than one count but fewer than ten. V is TRBV4-3 and J is TRBJ2-7; 7 positions agree with TRBD2. The V segment lost 1 base and the J segment 5 bases; nucleotides outside the gene matches: 5. The CDR3 runs 14 residues. Germline V gives CDR1 LGHNA, CDR2 YSLEER. The CDR3 region has the DNA TGCGCCAGCAGCCAAGTCGGGCTAGCGGACGAGCAGTACTTC. It codes for CASSQVGLADEQYF.

The genes are TRBV5-6 and TRBJ2-7, with D perhaps TRBD2 (6 bases). V dropped 2 bases and J dropped 6 bases, with 15 bases sitting between them. The CDR3 length is 14 residues. CDR1 and CDR2 (germline): SGHDT, YYEEEE. In DNA form, the CDR3 reads TGTGCCAGCAGCTTAGGAGGAGGGACCTCCGAGCAGTACTTC. Its translation: CASSLGGGTSEQYF.

The chain has TRBV18 and TRBJ2-1, with D perhaps matching TRBD2 (5 bases). Trimming removed 1 base at V and 8 bases at J, with 12 bases between. Germline CDR1 KGHSH, CDR2 LQKENI. The CDR3 is 14 amino acids. CDR3 nucleotide sequence: TGTGCCAGCTCACCACAGGATCCGCGGGATGAGCAGTTCTTC. Its translation: CASSPQDPRDEQFF.

The rearrangement links TRBV7-2 to TRBJ2-1; D remains ambiguous. Germline values: CDR1 SGHTA, CDR2 FQGNSA. Trimming removed 4 bases from V and 1 base from J, with 17 bases in between. The CDR3 is 17 amino acids. Here the CDR3 DNA reads TGTGCCAGCAGCTCCGAAATATCTCGGCGATCCTACAATGAGCAGTTCTTC. Protein: CASSSEISRRSYNEQFF.

This clonotype was detected ten times or more. J is TRBJ1-1 and V is TRBV27, with D maybe TRBD1 (6 bases). The V and J ends lost 6 bases and 4 bases respectively, with 12 bases between them. CDR1 is MNHEY, CDR2 SMNVEV, per germline (reference sequence). The CDR3 is 13 residues long. The CDR3 loop reads CASSRGQPTEAFF. The CDR3 region has the DNA TGTGCCAGCAGCCGAGGACAGCCCACTGAAGCTTTCTTT.

This clonotype was seen only a few times. The V call is TRBV25-1, the J call TRBJ1-4; D is ambiguous. The V end was cut by 5 bases, the J end by 6 bases, with 16 bases between. Germline-derived CDR1 and CDR2 are MGHDK and SYGVNS. This CDR3 is 15 amino acids long. The CDR3 coding sequence is TGTGCCAGCAGTTGGGCGAGGGATGGTCATGAAAAACTGTTTTTT. Protein: CASSWARDGHEKLFF.

The chain is built from TRBV15 and TRBJ1-1; D not certain. Trimming took 2 bases from V and 6 from J, leaving 10 bases between them. The V gene's germline CDR1 is LNHNV and CDR2 YYDKDF (reference sequence). The CDR3 is 13 amino acids. CDR3 residues: CATSRTRASEAFF. DNA for the CDR3: TGTGCCACCAGCAGAACGAGGGCGTCTGAAGCTTTCTTT.

The V and J genes are TRBV9 and TRBJ2-3; 8 bases fit TRBD1. V lost 3 bases to trimming and J lost 0 bases; unmatched junction nucleotides: 9. Germline CDR1 and CDR2: SGDLS and YYNGEE. The CDR3 loop spans 17 amino acids. This CDR3 is CASSAPGQGPSTDTQYF. CDR3 nucleotide sequence: TGTGCCAGCAGCGCTCCCGGACAGGGTCCTAGCACAGATACGCAGTATTTT.

V is TRBV3-1 and J is TRBJ2-1; 9 bases fit TRBD2. The germline V gene encodes CDR1 LGHDT and CDR2 YNNKEL (reference sequence). The V and J ends lost 1 base and 4 bases, in that order; junction bases with no gene match: 11. The CDR3 has 18 amino acids. The CDR3 bases are TGTGCCAGCAGCCAAGGTCTTTTTAGCGGGAGTTCTTACAATGAGCAGTTCTTC. Translating gives CASSQGLFSGSSYNEQFF.

This clonotype was counted between two and nine times. The chain joins TRBV12-3 or TRBV12-4 to TRBJ2-5, with 12 bases fitting TRBD1. Trimming cost V 8 bases and J 5 bases; bases outside gene matches: 6. The CDR3 loop spans 14 amino acids. Here the CDR3 reads CASRDRGRGETQYF. The CDR3 DNA follows: TGTGCCAGCCGGGACAGGGGGCGCGGGGAGACCCAGTACTTC.

This clonotype turned up a few times. V gene TRBV6-1 combines with J gene TRBJ2-1; D is perhaps TRBD1 (5 bases). The germline gives CDR1 MNHNS, CDR2 SASEGT. V was trimmed by 6 bases and J by 10 bases, leaving 25 bases between them. The CDR3 length is 16 residues. CDR3 sequence: CASRAFQGSAGREQFF. CDR3 in DNA: TGTGCCAGCAGAGCCTTCCAGGGTTCCGCAGGTAGGGAGCAGTTCTTC.